The 22 T cell receptor beta chains in this list originate from one sample, sequenced in a study of CD8 T cells in Susac syndrome. RNA was extracted with the RNeasy kit, and a quantity of about 0.45 to 1 ug was reverse transcribed using random hexamers. TCRdb redid the calling of the immunoSEQ multiplex PCR reads with MiXCR, one entry per CDR3 protein. Among 180,000 or so distinct CDR3 sequences, 85% to 95% were seen once, and the ten largest hold 0.08% to 0.11%. The specimen sequenced was CD4+ T cells from PBMCs. The source of these receptors is a human donor in good health.

This clonotype came up once. The CDR3 nucleotides read TGTGCCAGCTCACCGACTAGCGGGATCACCTACGAGCAGTACGTC. This sequence encodes CASSPTSGITYEQYV. The rearrangement links TRBV18 to TRBJ2-7, with 11 bases fitting TRBD2. The CDR3 is 15 amino acids. J lost 2 bases, V lost 3 bases, and 3 bases had no gene match. Germline loops: CDR1 KGHSH, CDR2 LQKENI.

The rearrangement links TRBV28 to TRBJ1-3; D call uncertain. V lost 7 bases to trimming and J lost 3 bases, with 7 bases between them. The CDR3 consists of 12 residues. Germline CDR1 is MDHEN and CDR2 is SYDVKM. The CDR3 reads CASINVGNTIYF. For the CDR3, the DNA is TGTGCCAGCATTAATGTTGGAAACACCATATATTTT.

The chain is built from TRBV27 and TRBJ2-1; 10 bases match TRBD2. The length of the CDR3 is 16 residues. Unmatched junction bases numbered 4, after V lost 5 bases and J lost 0 bases. Germline CDR1 is MNHEY and CDR2 is SMNVEV (reference sequence). The CDR3 DNA reads as TGTGCCAGCAGTCCAAAGCGGGGGGGCTCCTACAATGAGCAGTTCTTC. This translates into CASSPKRGGSYNEQFF.

The chain employs TRBV7-8 and TRBJ2-1; 11 bases agree with TRBD2. The CDR3 is 17 residues long. The germline CDR1 and CDR2 sequences are SGHVS and FQNEAQ. V dropped 5 bases and J dropped 7; count of bases not matched to a gene: 13. CDR3 nucleotide sequence: TGTGCCAGCAGCCCATCCGGGCGTCTAGCGGGGGGTAATGAGCAGTTCTTC. This codes for CASSPSGRLAGGNEQFF.

The J gene is TRBJ1-2, the V gene TRBV29-1, with 7 bases matching TRBD1. Germline CDR1 is SQVTM and CDR2 is ANQGSEA. The CDR3 is 13 amino acids. After removal of 4 bases from V and 8 bases from J, the junction contained 10 bases not matched to a gene. This chain's CDR3 is CSVVRGLGGGYTF. As DNA, the CDR3 is TGCAGCGTTGTAAGGGGGCTCGGCGGAGGCTACACCTTC. Together with reference TRBV29-1 and TRBJ1-2, the CDR3 gives the full variable domain: SAVISQKPSRDICQRGTSLTIQCQVDSQVTMMFWYRQQPGQSLTLIATANQGSEATYESGFVIDKFPISRPNLTFSTLTVSNMSPEDSSIYLCSVVRGLGGGYTFGSGTRLTVV.

This clonotype is a singleton in its sample. This chain's CDR3 is CASRSGSGYEQYF. CDR3 sequence (DNA): TGTGCCAGCAGATCCGGGTCGGGCTACGAGCAGTACTTC. V usage is TRBV27 and J usage is TRBJ2-7; D is uncertain. Germline CDR1 MNHEY, CDR2 SMNVEV (reference sequence). This CDR3 has 13 residues. V dropped 6 bases and J dropped 3 bases, with 12 bases sitting between them.

The chain is built from TRBV24-1 and TRBJ1-4; D is unresolved. Germline V lookup: CDR1 KGHDR, CDR2 SFDVKD. V was shortened by 5 bases and J by 8 bases, with 11 bases between the two germline ends. CDR3 length: 13 residues. The CDR3 reads CATSAGFREKLFF. CDR3 in DNA: TGTGCCACCAGTGCGGGGTTTAGAGAAAAACTGTTTTTT.

The chain employs TRBV20-1 and TRBJ2-7; D not resolved. Germline-derived CDR1 and CDR2 are DFQATT and SNEGSKA (reference sequence). V was shortened by 0 bases and J by 2 bases, with 17 bases between the two germline ends. The CDR3 extends over 16 amino acids. The CDR3 region is CSARDYSGGRTYEQYF. The DNA for the CDR3 is TGCAGTGCTAGAGATTATTCCGGCGGCCGAACCTACGAGCAGTACTTC.

The chain links TRBV3-1 to TRBJ1-2; TRBD1 matches 9 bases. With V trimmed by 4 bases and J by 2 bases, 5 bases remained unmatched. The CDR3 runs 15 residues. The germline V gene encodes CDR1 LGHDT and CDR2 YNNKEL (reference sequence). The CDR3 region is CASSRNGQGNYGYTF. CDR3 nucleotides: TGTGCCAGCAGCCGCAACGGACAGGGGAACTATGGCTACACCTTC.

This clonotype was recorded a few times. The rearrangement joins TRBV7-9 to TRBJ2-1, with 12 bases lining up with TRBD2. J was trimmed by 8 bases and V by 5 bases; bases with no gene match: 4. Germline V gene data show CDR1 as SEHNR and CDR2 as FQNEAQ (reference sequence). The CDR3 consists of 14 residues. DNA of the CDR3: TGTGCCAGCAGCCTACTAGCGGGAGGTGATGAGCAGTTCTTC. It is translated as CASSLLAGGDEQFF. Supplemented by reference TRBV7-9 and TRBJ2-1, the full variable domain reads DTGVSQNPRHKITKRGQNVTFRCDPISEHNRLYWYRQTLGQGPEFLTYFQNEAQLEKSRLLSDRFSAERPKGSFSTLEIQRTEQGDSAMYLCASSLLAGGDEQFFGPGTRLTVL.

The chain couples TRBV27 to TRBJ1-2; D perhaps matches TRBD1 (5 bases). CDR1 is MNHEY, CDR2 SMNVEV, per germline (reference sequence). The CDR3 loop spans 15 amino acids. V was pared by 8 bases and J by 6 bases, with 22 bases between. CDR3 protein: CASGEGRHTGHGYTF. In DNA form, the CDR3 reads TGTGCCAGCGGGGAGGGACGCCACACTGGCCATGGCTACACCTTC.

This rearrangement joins TRBV20-1 to TRBJ1-1; D is unresolved. The CDR3 runs 12 residues. The V end lost 3 bases, the J end lost 2 bases, and 7 bases lay between the germline ends. In germline, CDR1 is DFQATT, CDR2 SNEGSKA (reference sequence). Here the CDR3 reads CSASPTNTEAFF. The CDR3 region has the DNA TGCAGTGCTAGTCCGACCAACACTGAAGCTTTCTTT.

V and J are TRBV5-1 and TRBJ2-1; D unclear. CDR3 length: 14 residues. Germline CDR1 is SGHRS and CDR2 is YFSETQ. The V gene lost 5 bases and the J gene lost 3 bases, with 12 bases spanning the gap. DNA of the CDR3: TGCGCCAGCAGGCCATGGTACGGCTACAATGAGCAGTTCTTC. The encoded protein is CASRPWYGYNEQFF.

The gene calls are TRBV25-1 and TRBJ2-7, with TRBD2 as a possible D gene (5 bases). The germline gives CDR1 MGHDK, CDR2 SYGVNS. The CDR3 consists of 13 residues. Trimming removed 8 bases from V and 5 bases from J, with 16 bases in between. CDR3 sequence (DNA): TGTGCCAGCCCTAAGGAAGGGCGGGACGAGCAGTACTTC. This gives the protein CASPKEGRDEQYF.

This chain joins TRBV4-3 and TRBJ1-1, with no clear D. Germline CDR1 reads LGHNA; CDR2 reads YSLEER. The CDR3 totals 13 residues. With 4 bases removed from V and 9 bases from J, the gap between germline ends came to 15 bases. For the CDR3, the DNA is TGCGCCAGCAGCCGCGGAGGAGAAGGGAAAGCTTTCTTT. Translation: CASSRGGEGKAFF.

This chain links TRBV11-2 with TRBJ2-1; TRBD1 might be the D (5 bases). There are 15 residues in the CDR3. Germline CDR1 is SGHAT and CDR2 is FQNNGV. V was pared by 4 bases and J by 0 bases, with 10 bases between. CDR3 sequence reads: CASSSQGNSYNEQFF. The DNA of the CDR3 is TGTGCCAGCAGCTCCCAGGGAAACTCCTACAATGAGCAGTTCTTC.

The chain links TRBV28 to TRBJ2-1; TRBD1 matches 9 bases. The CDR3 has 16 amino acids. V lost 4 bases, J lost 8 bases, and 12 bases stayed unmatched. Germline loops: CDR1 MDHEN, CDR2 SYDVKM. CDR3 nucleotide sequence: TGTGCCAGCAGTTCCCCGGCCACAGGGGGCTGGGATGAGCAGTTCTTC. It codes for CASSSPATGGWDEQFF.

The chain combines TRBV28 with TRBJ1-6; D perhaps matches TRBD1 (5 bases). V gave up 3 bases and J gave up 8 bases, with 17 bases separating them. This CDR3 has 16 amino acids. CDR1 and CDR2 from the germline V gene are MDHEN and SYDVKM. The CDR3 spells CASSFGAATLHSPLHF. The DNA for the CDR3 is TGTGCCAGCAGTTTTGGGGCAGCGACCCTTCATTCACCCCTCCACTTT.

The CDR3 loop reads CSASSGAPLEQFF. The CDR3 bases are TGCAGTGCTAGCTCGGGGGCTCCTTTGGAGCAGTTCTTC. J is TRBJ2-1 and V is TRBV20-1; D possibly matches TRBD1 or TRBD2 (6 bases each). Germline V gene lookup returns CDR1 DFQATT and CDR2 SNEGSKA (reference sequence). The CDR3 sequence is 13 residues long. V lost 3 bases to trimming and J lost 10 bases, with 16 bases between them.

The V call is TRBV29-1, the J call TRBJ2-3, with TRBD1 identical over 9 bases. The V segment lost 8 bases and the J segment 2 bases; nucleotides outside the gene matches: 8. Germline V gene data show CDR1 as SQVTM and CDR2 as ANQGSEA. The CDR3 spans 14 residues. CDR3 amino acids: CSFDGTGSTDTQYF. The CDR3 DNA reads as TGCAGCTTCGACGGGACAGGGTCCACAGATACGCAGTATTTT.

The V call is TRBV7-8, the J call TRBJ2-3; TRBD2 agrees at 7 bases. J gave up 1 base and V 4 bases, and 5 bases lay outside the gene matches. The CDR3 spans 15 residues. Germline V gene data show CDR1 as SGHVS and CDR2 as FQNEAQ. The CDR3 coding sequence is TGTGCCAGCAGCTCGTACAGCGGGGGCACAGATACGCAGTATTTT. It yields the protein CASSSYSGGTDTQYF.

The rearrangement joins TRBV6-2 or TRBV6-3 to TRBJ2-1, with a tentative D call TRBD1 (5 bases). The CDR3 covers 13 residues. Trimming left V 8 bases short and J 3 bases short, with 11 bases between. Germline lookup yields CDR1 MNHEY and CDR2 SVGEGT. The CDR3 region is CASGAVNYNEQFF. The CDR3 nucleotides read TGTGCCAGCGGGGCAGTTAACTACAATGAGCAGTTCTTC.